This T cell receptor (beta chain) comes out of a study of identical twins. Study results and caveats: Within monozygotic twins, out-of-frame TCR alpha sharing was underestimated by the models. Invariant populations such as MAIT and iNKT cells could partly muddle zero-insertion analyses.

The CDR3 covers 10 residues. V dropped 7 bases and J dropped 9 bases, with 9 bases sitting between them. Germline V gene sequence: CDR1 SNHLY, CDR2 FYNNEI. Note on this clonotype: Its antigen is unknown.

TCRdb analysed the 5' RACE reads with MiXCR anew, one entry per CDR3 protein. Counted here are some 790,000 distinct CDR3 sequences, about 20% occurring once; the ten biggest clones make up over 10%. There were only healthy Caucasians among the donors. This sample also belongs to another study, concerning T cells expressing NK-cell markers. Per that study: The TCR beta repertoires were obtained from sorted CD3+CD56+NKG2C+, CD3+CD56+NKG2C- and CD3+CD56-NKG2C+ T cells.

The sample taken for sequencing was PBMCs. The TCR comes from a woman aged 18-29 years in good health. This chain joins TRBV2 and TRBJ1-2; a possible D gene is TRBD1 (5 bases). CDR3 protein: CASTGPSYTF. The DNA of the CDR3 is TGTGCCAGCACGGGACCGAGCTACACCTTC.